Sequencing of this TCR beta chain was carried out in a study of blood T cell repertoires in COVID-19. Of note for this clone: The sample contains more than one DNA sequence encoding this CDR3.

Residents of approximately 25 US areas, aged 18 to 89 years, made up the participants. Cohort assignment relied on participant-reported clinical history. V dropped 6 bases and J dropped 1; count of bases not matched to a gene: 2. Germline V lookup: CDR1 SGHTA, CDR2 FQGNSA. The CDR3 length is 13 residues. In the authors' workflow: Amplification of reference gene primers provided the estimated nucleated cell counts. Some clones are missing from TCRdb's copy, which holds only in-frame ones; the method was immunoSEQ multiplex PCR. For V, J and clone size, that table is used; D and trimming come from the DNA. The sample lists roughly 360,000 clones, roughly four fifths occurring once.

This sequence originates from a woman aged 50 to 60 who had recovered from COVID-19. The chain links TRBV7-2 to TRBJ1-2, with TRBD1 identical over 7 bases. Sequenced sample: PBMCs or T cells enriched from blood (not recorded which). CDR3: CASSRDSNYGYTF. The CDR3, as DNA: TGTGCCAGCAGTCGGGACAGTAACTATGGCTACACCTTC.